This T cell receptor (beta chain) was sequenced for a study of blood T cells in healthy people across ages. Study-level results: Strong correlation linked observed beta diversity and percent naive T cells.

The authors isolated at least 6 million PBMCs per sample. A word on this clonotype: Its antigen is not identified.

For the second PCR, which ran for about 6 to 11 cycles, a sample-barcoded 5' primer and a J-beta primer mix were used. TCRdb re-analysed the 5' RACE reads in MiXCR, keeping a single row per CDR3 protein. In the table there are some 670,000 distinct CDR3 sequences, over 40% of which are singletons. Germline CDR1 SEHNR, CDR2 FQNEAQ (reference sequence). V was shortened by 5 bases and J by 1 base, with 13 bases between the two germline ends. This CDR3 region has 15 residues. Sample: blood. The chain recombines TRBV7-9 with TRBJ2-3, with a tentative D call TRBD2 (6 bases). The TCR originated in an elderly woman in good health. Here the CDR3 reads CASSRDSPRTDTQYF. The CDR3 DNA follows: TGTGCCAGCAGCCGGGACTCTCCTCGCACAGATACGCAGTATTTT.